This is a list of T cell receptor beta chains from one sample in a study of blood T cell repertoires in COVID-19. Repertoires were generated with immunoSEQ multiplex PCR, while TCRdb's copy carries only in-frame clones and drops some. This sample has roughly 400,000 clones, with about 88% found just once. Material: PBMCs or T cells enriched from blood (not recorded which). All receptors derive from a woman between 18 and 30 years old who had been exposed to COVID-19. Both conserved end residues are part of each CDR3. A D gene is named only where the DNA matches it firmly.

V,J,D,CDR3,DNA
TRBV11-2,TRBJ2-3,TRBD2,CASSSQRGGGDTQYF,TGTGCCAGCAGCTCCCAGCGGGGGGGCGGAGATACGCAGTATTTT
TRBV4-2,TRBJ2-2,TRBD2,CASSQELAGANTGELFF,TGTGCCAGCAGCCAAGAACTAGCGGGAGCTAACACCGGGGAGCTGTTTTTT
TRBV5-4,TRBJ2-3,TRBD1,CASSLGGQPRDTQYF,TGTGCCAGCAGCTTGGGGGGACAGCCCCGTGATACGCAGTATTTT
TRBV5-1,TRBJ2-7,.,CASSFSDRRSYEQYF,TGCGCCAGCAGCTTCTCCGACAGGAGGTCCTACGAGCAGTACTTC
TRBV3-1/TRBV3-2,TRBJ2-5,TRBD2,CASSPPLGGSTETQYF,TGTGCCAGCAGCCCCCCCCTGGGCGGGAGTACGGAGACCCAGTACTTC
TRBV4-1,TRBJ2-1,.,CASSQLEYGGPYNEQFF,TGCGCCAGCAGCCAACTGGAATATGGGGGCCCCTACAATGAGCAGTTCTTC
TRBV11-2,TRBJ2-1,.,CASLGGVKYNEQFF,TGTGCCAGCTTAGGGGGGGTCAAATACAATGAGCAGTTCTTC
TRBV27,TRBJ1-6,TRBD1,CARDRAYNSPLHF,TGTGCCAGAGACAGGGCCTATAATTCACCCCTCCACTTT
TRBV12-3/TRBV12-4,TRBJ2-5,.,CASSRGPQETQYF,TGTGCCAGCAGTAGGGGCCCACAAGAGACCCAGTACTTC
TRBV5-4,TRBJ2-7,TRBD2,CASSLTSGSLNEQYF,TGTGCCAGCAGCTTGACTAGCGGGAGTCTGAACGAGCAGTACTTC